One sample yielded the 29 T cell receptor beta chains listed below, sequenced in a study of OX40 agonist ivuxolimab in advanced cancers. Receptor amplification or capture employed the immunoSEQ multiplex PCR assay. TCRdb mirrors the immuneACCESS table, restricted to in-frame sequences. Some clones are absent from its copies; in checked studies, under half trace to an unresolved V gene, and the reason for the others is unknown. The sample table contains tens of thousands of clones; only one count was recorded for 70% to 90% of them. Roughly 29% of the sample is taken by the ten largest. The sample here was CD4+ or CD8+ T cells sorted from blood, taken in a trial of the OX40 agonist ivuxolimab. These receptors all stem from an adult with an advanced solid tumor such as melanoma, head and neck, liver or kidney cancer.

This clone was counted only a few times. CDR3 nucleotide sequence: TGTGCCAGCAGCTCCACTCTGGGCGGGGCCACAGATACGCAGTATTTT. This codes for CASSSTLGGATDTQYF. The J gene is TRBJ2-3, the V gene TRBV7-9; weak D call: TRBD2 (6 bases). There are 16 residues in the CDR3. The V gene's germline CDR1 is SEHNR and CDR2 FQNEAQ (reference sequence). Trimming cost V 4 bases and J 2 bases, with 16 bases left between them.

The J gene is TRBJ2-3, the V gene TRBV27; 9 positions agree with TRBD2. CDR3 length equals 15 residues. Germline trimming cut 6 bases from V and 5 bases from J; bases unmatched to any gene: 9. CDR1 MNHEY and CDR2 SMNVEV come from the germline V gene (reference sequence). The CDR3 protein is CASRMGSGGIDTQYF. DNA for the CDR3: TGTGCCAGCAGAATGGGGAGCGGGGGGATAGATACGCAGTATTTT.

The rearrangement links TRBV7-8 to TRBJ2-1, with D tentatively TRBD2 (5 bases). Germline CDR1 and CDR2: SGHVS and FQNEAQ. The V end lost 2 bases, the J end lost 7 bases, and 12 bases lay between the germline ends. The CDR3 loop spans 14 amino acids. The CDR3 nucleotides are TGTGCCAGCAGCTTAACGGCCCCGGGGAATGAGCAGTTCTTC. Amino acid sequence: CASSLTAPGNEQFF. Full variable domain (remainder filled in from reference TRBV7-8 and TRBJ2-1): GAGVSQSPRYKVAKRGQDVALRCDPISGHVSLFWYQQALGQGPEFLTYFQNEAQLDKSGLPSDRFFAERPEGSVSTLKIQRTQQEDSAVYLCASSLTAPGNEQFFGPGTRLTVL.

J is TRBJ2-7 and V is TRBV4-1; TRBD1 matches 10 bases. This CDR3 contains 15 residues. Germline CDR1 and CDR2: MGHRA and YSYEKL. After removal of 2 bases from V and 2 bases from J, the junction contained 3 bases not matched to a gene. The CDR3 bases are TGCGCCAGCAGCCAATGGACAGGGGGAGCCTACGAGCAGTACTTC. It yields the protein CASSQWTGGAYEQYF.

The gene calls are TRBV7-8 and TRBJ2-1; 9 bases agree with TRBD2. V gave up 5 bases and J gave up 11 bases; unmatched junction bases: 13. This CDR3 has 15 amino acids. Germline CDR1 is SGHVS and CDR2 is FQNEAQ. CDR3 nucleotide sequence: TGTGCCAGCAGCCCCTCGACCGGGACTAGCTCTAAGCAGTTCTTC. Amino acid sequence: CASSPSTGTSSKQFF.

V and J are TRBV10-2 and TRBJ2-3; D ambiguous. The germline V gene has CDR1 WSHSY and CDR2 SAAADI. The CDR3 length is 13 residues. V was cut by 3 bases and J by 4 bases, with 8 bases left in between. Here the CDR3 reads CASSDFSADTQYF. The CDR3 nucleotides read TGCGCCAGCAGTGATTTCAGCGCAGATACGCAGTATTTT.

With respect to this clone: At the DNA level, this CDR3 is encoded by other sequences in the same sample as well. The chain uses TRBV4-2 and TRBJ2-3; 10 bases are a match to TRBD2. Germline CDR1 reads LGHNA; CDR2 reads YNFKEQ. There are 15 residues in the CDR3. V trimming: 1 base; J trimming: 4 bases; junction bases outside the gene matches: 2. CDR3 region: CASSQGTSGADTQYF. The CDR3 DNA reads TGTGCCAGCAGCCAAGGGACTAGCGGAGCAGATACGCAGTATTTT.

V is TRBV7-9 and J is TRBJ1-4, with a weak D call TRBD1 (5 bases). V was clipped by 10 bases and J by 5 bases, with 17 bases between them. The CDR3 is 14 residues long. Per the germline V gene, CDR1 is SEHNR and CDR2 is FQNEAQ (reference sequence). The CDR3 sequence: CATQPGRSNEKLFF. In nucleotides, the CDR3 is TGTGCCACACAACCGGGACGGTCGAATGAAAAACTGTTTTTT.

The chain carries TRBV9 and TRBJ2-1, with a tentative D call TRBD1 (5 bases). The CDR3 loop spans 14 amino acids. Germline loops: CDR1 SGDLS, CDR2 YYNGEE. The V end was cut by 3 bases, the J end by 8 bases, with 15 bases between. As DNA, the CDR3 is TGTGCCAGCAGCGCAAAGCCAGGGTCCGATGAGCAGTTCTTC. Protein sequence: CASSAKPGSDEQFF.

The chain joins TRBV5-6 to TRBJ2-1, with unresolved D. The V end was cut by 2 bases, the J end by 7 bases, with 7 bases between. Looked up from germline, CDR1 is SGHDT and CDR2 is YYEEEE. This CDR3 has 12 amino acids. The CDR3 DNA reads as TGTGCCAGCAGCTTCGTCGGGAATGAGCAGTTCTTC. Translating it yields CASSFVGNEQFF.

The chain carries TRBV7-3 and TRBJ1-5, with 7 nucleotides matching TRBD1. The CDR3 extends over 15 amino acids. V shed 3 bases and J 0 bases; nucleotides not matched to a gene: 2. Germline lookup yields CDR1 SGHTA and CDR2 FQGTGA. The CDR3 DNA is TGTGCCAGCAGCTTGGACAGGATTAGCAATCAGCCCCAGCATTTT. Protein sequence: CASSLDRISNQPQHF.

The J gene is TRBJ2-7, the V gene TRBV28, with 7 bases aligning to TRBD1. The germline V gene encodes CDR1 MDHEN and CDR2 SYDVKM. The CDR3 runs 11 residues. With V trimmed by 8 bases and J by 7 bases, 5 bases remained unmatched. The chain's CDR3 is CASHRGGEQYF. The CDR3 nucleotides read TGTGCCAGCCACAGGGGTGGTGAGCAGTACTTC.

This chain connects TRBV7-9 to TRBJ2-1, with 7 positions matching TRBD1. After removal of 4 bases from V and 8 bases from J, the junction contained 8 bases not matched to a gene. Germline V gene sequence: CDR1 SEHNR, CDR2 FQNEAQ (reference sequence). The CDR3 is 14 amino acids. The CDR3 bases are TGTGCCAGCAGCTCACTAGACAGGGCGGATGAGCAGTTCTTC. This sequence encodes CASSSLDRADEQFF.

The genes are TRBV29-1 and TRBJ2-3; a weak D match, TRBD2 (5 bases). This CDR3 has 12 amino acids. CDR1 and CDR2 from the germline V gene are SQVTM and ANQGSEA. Trimming cost V 6 bases and J 4 bases, with 11 bases left between them. CDR3 sequence reads: CSVIELADTQYF. The CDR3 nucleotides are TGCAGCGTAATTGAACTAGCAGATACGCAGTATTTT.

The chain couples TRBV4-2 to TRBJ1-2; D not certain. Germline V CDR1 and CDR2: LGHNA, YNFKEQ. This CDR3 is built from 15 residues. V was cut by 0 bases and J by 6 bases, with 14 bases left in between. CDR3 bases: TGTGCCAGCAGCCAAGAGCGGACCCCCACGAATGGCTACACCTTC. It encodes CASSQERTPTNGYTF.

The V gene is TRBV10-2, the J gene TRBJ2-7; 12 bases map to TRBD1. Germline-derived CDR1 and CDR2 are WSHSY and SAAADI. V lost 8 bases to trimming and J lost 4 bases; unmatched junction nucleotides: 6. The CDR3 consists of 14 residues. This chain's CDR3 is CASAMGQGAYEQYF. The CDR3 DNA sequence: TGCGCCAGCGCGATGGGACAGGGGGCTTACGAGCAGTACTTC.

The J gene is TRBJ2-5, the V gene TRBV9; a weak D match, TRBD2 (5 bases). Germline V lookup: CDR1 SGDLS, CDR2 YYNGEE. The CDR3 spans 15 residues. Trimming shortened V by 4 bases and J by 0 bases, and 13 bases separated the two germline ends. The CDR3, as DNA: TGTGCCAGCAGCTCGGGCGGGCGGTACCAAGAGACCCAGTACTTC. Residues: CASSSGGRYQETQYF.

As concerns this clone: A much larger clonotype is one base distant, so this may be a read error. Other DNA sequences in this sample translate to the same CDR3. The rearrangement uses TRBV5-8 and TRBJ1-5; tentatively, D is TRBD1 (5 bases). The germline V and J ends were trimmed by 1 base and 0 bases, with 8 bases remaining between them. Looked up from germline, CDR1 is SGHTS and CDR2 is YDEGEE. The CDR3 is 15 residues long. For the CDR3, the DNA is TGTGCCAGCAGCTTGCAGGGTTATAGCAATCAGCCCCAGCATTTT. This translates into CASSLQGYSNQPQHF.

The chain joins TRBV7-3 to TRBJ2-1; a possible D gene is TRBD2 (5 bases). CDR1 is SGHTA and CDR2 is FQGTGA in the germline V gene. The CDR3 contains 16 residues. Between the trimmed V and J ends, which lost 5 bases and 7 bases, there was a span of 21 bases. The CDR3 sequence: CASSEVPGRISNEQFF. For the CDR3, the DNA is TGTGCCAGCAGCGAAGTACCGGGGAGAATATCAAATGAGCAGTTCTTC.

V is TRBV30 and J is TRBJ2-7, with D maybe TRBD2 (6 bases). This CDR3 comprises 14 residues. Germline loops: CDR1 GTSNPN, CDR2 SVGIG (reference sequence). V was cut by 3 bases and J by 0 bases, with 12 bases left in between. Written as DNA, the CDR3 is TGTGCCTGGAGGGGGGGACTGGGCTCCTACGAGCAGTACTTC. Its protein product is CAWRGGLGSYEQYF. The variable domain in full, with the rest retrieved from reference TRBV30 and TRBJ2-7, is SQTIHQWPATLVQPVGSPLSLECTVEGTSNPNLYWYRQAAGRGLQLLFYSVGIGQISSEVPQNLSASRPQDRQFILSSKKLLLSDSGFYLCAWRGGLGSYEQYFGPGTRLTVT.

CDR3: CASSLLVAGTEAFF. CDR3 DNA: TGTGCCAGCAGTTTATTGGTGGCGGGCACTGAAGCTTTCTTT. This chain links TRBV27 with TRBJ1-1; no clear D gene. With 1 base removed from V and 4 bases from J, the gap between germline ends came to 10 bases. Germline CDR1 is MNHEY and CDR2 is SMNVEV (reference sequence). The CDR3 runs to 14 residues.

V gene TRBV6-1 combines with J gene TRBJ2-7; tentatively, D is TRBD2 (6 bases). The V end lost 8 bases, the J end lost 2 bases, and 16 bases lay between the germline ends. CDR1 is MNHNS and CDR2 is SASEGT in the germline V gene. The CDR3 has 14 amino acids. The CDR3 DNA follows: TGTGCCAGCGACCTCGGGGGAGAAACCTACGAGCAGTACTTC. Translation gives CASDLGGETYEQYF.

The V and J genes are TRBV6-5 and TRBJ2-7; D may be TRBD1 (5 bases). Trimming took 6 bases from V and 0 from J, leaving 15 bases between them. The CDR3 contains 15 residues. Germline values: CDR1 MNHEY, CDR2 SVGAGI. The CDR3 is CASRPDRLTSYEQYF. CDR3 DNA sequence: TGTGCCAGCAGGCCCGACAGACTGACCTCCTACGAGCAGTACTTC.

The rearrangement joins TRBV7-9 to TRBJ2-2; 8 bases are shared with TRBD1. CDR3 length: 14 residues. V was clipped by 4 bases and J by 6 bases; unmatched bases: 4. Germline CDR1 reads SEHNR; CDR2 reads FQNEAQ (reference sequence). The CDR3 region has the DNA TGTGCCAGCAGCTCCAGGGGGCCTCCCGGGGAGCTGTTTTTT. This translates into CASSSRGPPGELFF.

The CDR3 DNA reads TGTGCCAGCAGTTTCCAAGACATCCCCTATGGCTACACCTTC. Encoded protein: CASSFQDIPYGYTF. The chain carries TRBV28 and TRBJ1-2; D not resolved. V lost 3 bases and J lost 4, with 12 bases in between. The CDR3 covers 14 residues. The germline gives CDR1 MDHEN, CDR2 SYDVKM.

The V call is TRBV5-6, the J call TRBJ1-1; the D gene is possibly TRBD1 (5 bases). V dropped 0 bases and J dropped 5 bases, with 14 bases sitting between them. The germline gives CDR1 SGHDT, CDR2 YYEEEE. The length of the CDR3 is 15 residues. The chain's CDR3 is CASSLDPGISTEAFF. The CDR3 DNA follows: TGTGCCAGCAGCTTGGATCCAGGGATATCGACTGAAGCTTTCTTT.

The J gene is TRBJ2-1, the V gene TRBV7-3; D is possibly TRBD2 (6 bases). The CDR3 runs 14 residues. The V end lost 4 bases, the J end lost 2 bases, and 9 bases lay between the germline ends. Germline CDR1 reads SGHTA; CDR2 reads FQGTGA. Here the CDR3 DNA reads TGTGCCAGCAGCTCCACGGGGGCCTACAATGAGCAGTTCTTC. It codes for CASSSTGAYNEQFF.

The chain links TRBV19 to TRBJ2-7; D is uncertain. Germline values: CDR1 LNHDA, CDR2 SQIVND (reference sequence). This CDR3 is built from 14 residues. V lost 2 bases and J lost 1, with 9 bases in between. CDR3 residues: CASSILSTSYEQYF. CDR3 bases: TGTGCCAGTAGTATACTATCAACATCCTACGAGCAGTACTTC.

This chain joins TRBV27 and TRBJ2-2, with D tentatively TRBD1 or TRBD2 (5 bases each). Germline CDR1 reads MNHEY; CDR2 reads SMNVEV (reference sequence). The length of the CDR3 is 14 residues. V was clipped by 6 bases and J by 3 bases, with 11 bases between them. Written as DNA, the CDR3 is TGTGCCAGCAGGGCAGGGACCCACACCGGGGAGCTGTTTTTT. As protein: CASRAGTHTGELFF.